The next 26 T cell receptor beta chains were all read from a single sample in a study of OX40 agonist ivuxolimab in advanced cancers. The library came from the immunoSEQ multiplex PCR assay. TCRdb holds this immuneACCESS table with in-frame rearrangements only. Some clones are missing; in checked studies, unresolved V genes explain under half, and the rest has no known cause. The sample contains 19,000 or so clones, over 75% of them found a single time. About 25% of the sample goes to the ten largest clones. The specimen was CD4+ or CD8+ T cells sorted from blood, collected in a trial of the OX40 agonist ivuxolimab. These receptors all stem from an adult with an advanced solid tumor such as melanoma, head and neck, liver or kidney cancer.

The chain combines TRBV5-1 with TRBJ1-1, with D unclear. Germline loops: CDR1 SGHRS, CDR2 YFSETQ. This CDR3 spans 14 amino acids. V was pared by 0 bases and J by 1 base, with 7 bases between. CDR3 sequence reads: CASSLAWGNTEAFF. The CDR3 nucleotides read TGCGCCAGCAGCTTGGCATGGGGGAACACTGAAGCTTTCTTT.

In DNA, the CDR3 is TGTGCCACCAGCAGGGTAAATCAGCCCCAGCATTTT. Amino acid sequence: CATSRVNQPQHF. The rearrangement joins TRBV2 to TRBJ1-5, with a possible D match to TRBD1 (5 bases). The germline V and J ends were trimmed by 10 bases and 4 bases, with 11 bases remaining between them. The CDR3 extends over 12 amino acids. Germline CDR1 SNHLY, CDR2 FYNNEI. Supplemented by reference TRBV2 and TRBJ1-5, the full variable domain reads EPEVTQTPSHQVTQMGQEVILRCVPISNHLYFYWYRQILGQKVEFLVSFYNNEISEKSEIFDDQFSVERPDGSNFTLKIRSTKLEDSAMYFCATSRVNQPQHFGDGTRLSIL.

This sequence joins TRBV5-1 and TRBJ1-2; D unclear. CDR1 and CDR2 (germline): SGHRS, YFSETQ. The V gene lost 4 bases and the J gene lost 0 bases, with 19 bases spanning the gap. There are 17 residues in the CDR3. Here the CDR3 DNA reads TGCGCCAGCAGCCGTTTCCCCGGCGATGTCTCTAACTATGGCTACACCTTC. Its translation: CASSRFPGDVSNYGYTF.

This chain uses TRBV5-4 with TRBJ2-7; D perhaps matches TRBD1 (5 bases). The V gene lost 4 bases and the J gene lost 2 bases, with 10 bases spanning the gap. CDR3 length equals 13 residues. Germline CDR1 is SGHNT and CDR2 is YYREEE (reference sequence). CDR3 nucleotides: TGTGCCAGCAGCGGCGACAGTACCTACGAGCAGTACTTC. Protein: CASSGDSTYEQYF. The whole variable domain, filled in from reference TRBV5-4 and TRBJ2-7, reads ETGVTQSPTHLIKTRGQQVTLRCSSQSGHNTVSWYQQALGQGPQFIFQYYREEENGRGNFPPRFSGLQFPNYSSELNVNALELDDSALYLCASSGDSTYEQYFGPGTRLTVT.

The chain has TRBV9 and TRBJ2-3; D is unresolved. Germline V gene lookup returns CDR1 SGDLS and CDR2 YYNGEE. With 0 bases removed from V and 4 bases from J, the gap between germline ends came to 3 bases. The CDR3 is made up of 12 amino acids. CDR3: CASSVVSDTQYF. CDR3 bases: TGTGCCAGCAGCGTAGTCTCAGATACGCAGTATTTT.

The genes are TRBV29-1 and TRBJ2-3; D unclear. The germline V gene has CDR1 SQVTM and CDR2 ANQGSEA. The CDR3 loop spans 16 amino acids. Trimming took off 1 base at V and 1 base at J, with 15 bases between the two ends. In DNA, the CDR3 is TGCAGCGTTGAAGTACCGAGTAGAGGTCGCACAGATACGCAGTATTTT. It translates to CSVEVPSRGRTDTQYF.

The chain carries TRBV9 and TRBJ1-5; D remains ambiguous. CDR1 and CDR2 from the germline V gene are SGDLS and YYNGEE. Trimming removed 0 bases from V and 0 bases from J, with 4 bases in between. The CDR3 sequence is 14 residues long. CDR3 DNA sequence: TGTGCCAGCAGCGTAGGCGATAGCAATCAGCCCCAGCATTTT. Encoded protein: CASSVGDSNQPQHF.

The chain combines TRBV27 with TRBJ1-2, with a tentative D call TRBD1 (5 bases). Germline values: CDR1 MNHEY, CDR2 SMNVEV (reference sequence). CDR3 size: 13 residues. The V gene lost 6 bases and the J gene lost 3 bases, with 11 bases spanning the gap. This CDR3 is CASSFTGDYGYTF. The CDR3 DNA is TGTGCCAGCAGCTTCACGGGGGACTATGGCTACACCTTC.

The chain couples TRBV11-2 to TRBJ2-3; 7 bases fit TRBD1. Per germline, CDR1 SGHAT and CDR2 FQNNGV. The CDR3 is made up of 15 amino acids. With 3 bases clipped from V and 4 bases from J, the junction kept 7 bases outside the gene matches. In DNA, the CDR3 is TGTGCCAGCAGCTTGGAAAGAGGGGGCTCAGATACGCAGTATTTT. It is translated as CASSLERGGSDTQYF.

The table lists this clone with a few counts. The same CDR3 arises from other DNA sequences in this sample as well. The chain links TRBV6-5 to TRBJ1-2; no clear D gene. The germline V gene has CDR1 MNHEY and CDR2 SVGAGI. CDR3 length: 13 amino acids. V was cut by 2 bases and J by 4 bases, with 8 bases left in between. CDR3 amino acids: CASSYGPLYGYTF. DNA for the CDR3: TGTGCCAGCAGTTACGGTCCCCTCTATGGCTACACCTTC.

The genes are TRBV19 and TRBJ1-5; D ambiguous. The CDR3 sequence is 17 residues long. V was shortened by 1 base and J by 4 bases, with 17 bases between the two germline ends. Germline lookup yields CDR1 LNHDA and CDR2 SQIVND (reference sequence). The CDR3 region is CASSIGKTAVINQPQHF. CDR3 bases: TGTGCCAGTAGTATAGGAAAGACGGCAGTTATTAATCAGCCCCAGCATTTT.

The rearrangement uses TRBV6-6 and TRBJ2-2, with D uncertain. This CDR3 has 11 amino acids. From germline, CDR1 is MNHNY and CDR2 SVGAGI (reference sequence). The V end was cut by 2 bases, the J end by 6 bases, with 1 base between. This CDR3 is CASSYAGELFF. DNA for the CDR3: TGTGCCAGCAGTTACGCCGGGGAGCTGTTTTTT.

This rearrangement joins TRBV5-1 to TRBJ2-5; TRBD1 agrees at 7 bases. This CDR3 is 16 amino acids long. The ends lost 4 bases at V and 1 base at J; junction bases unmatched: 10. Germline lookup yields CDR1 SGHRS and CDR2 YFSETQ. CDR3 region: CASSQRGQALQETQYF. DNA of the CDR3: TGCGCCAGCAGCCAGCGAGGACAGGCCCTCCAAGAGACCCAGTACTTC.

This sequence joins TRBV7-6 and TRBJ2-2; D gene uncertain. V shed 5 bases and J shed 0 bases, with 7 bases lying between them. The CDR3 sequence is 14 residues long. CDR1 and CDR2 from the germline V gene are SGHVS and FNYEAQ. The CDR3 bases are TGTGCCAGCAGCAGGGTACCGAACACCGGGGAGCTGTTTTTT. Translation gives CASSRVPNTGELFF.

J is TRBJ2-7 and V is TRBV5-1; either TRBD1 or TRBD2 may supply D (5 bases each). This CDR3 comprises 15 residues. Germline CDR1 SGHRS, CDR2 YFSETQ. The V and J ends lost 2 bases and 2 bases respectively, with 14 bases between them. CDR3 loop: CASSLWDGFPYEQYF. CDR3 nucleotide sequence: TGCGCCAGCAGCTTATGGGACGGATTCCCCTACGAGCAGTACTTC.

The CDR3 region is CASSFVRGELNEQFF. For the CDR3, the DNA is TGTGCCAGCAGCTTCGTACGGGGGGAGCTCAATGAGCAGTTCTTC. V and J are TRBV5-8 and TRBJ2-1, with TRBD2 matching 7 bases. Germline trimming cut 2 bases from V and 6 bases from J; bases unmatched to any gene: 8. The CDR3 runs to 15 residues. Germline assignment: CDR1 SGHTS and CDR2 YDEGEE.

This rearrangement joins TRBV19 to TRBJ1-1, with D maybe TRBD1 (5 bases). The CDR3 is 15 residues long. CDR1 LNHDA and CDR2 SQIVND come from the germline V gene (reference sequence). Trimming shortened V by 0 bases and J by 6 bases, and 14 bases separated the two germline ends. CDR3 bases: TGTGCCAGTAGTATAGATCTTGTGGGGCGCCCTGAAGCTTTCTTT. Amino acids: CASSIDLVGRPEAFF. Full variable domain (remainder filled in from reference TRBV19 and TRBJ1-1): DGGITQSPKYLFRKEGQNVTLSCEQNLNHDAMYWYRQDPGQGLRLIYYSQIVNDFQKGDIAEGYSVSREKKESFPLTVTSAQKNPTAFYLCASSIDLVGRPEAFFGQGTRLTVV.

The chain employs TRBV10-2 and TRBJ2-7; D assignment may be TRBD1 or TRBD2 (5 bases each). The CDR3 loop spans 11 amino acids. V was pared by 4 bases and J by 4 bases, with 5 bases between. CDR1 and CDR2 (germline): WSHSY, SAAADI. CDR3: CASSGGYEQYF. The CDR3 region has the DNA TGCGCCAGCAGTGGGGGGTACGAGCAGTACTTC.

J is TRBJ1-5 and V is TRBV2; the D gene is possibly TRBD1 (5 bases). This CDR3 region has 15 residues. Germline CDR1 is SNHLY and CDR2 is FYNNEI. Trimming removed 2 bases from V and 1 base from J, with 9 bases in between. The CDR3 loop is CASSESGYSNQPQHF. The CDR3, as DNA: TGTGCCAGCAGTGAATCAGGGTACAGCAATCAGCCCCAGCATTTT. The full variable domain, in which reference TRBV2 and TRBJ1-5 provide the parts outside the CDR3, is EPEVTQTPSHQVTQMGQEVILRCVPISNHLYFYWYRQILGQKVEFLVSFYNNEISEKSEIFDDQFSVERPDGSNFTLKIRSTKLEDSAMYFCASSESGYSNQPQHFGDGTRLSIL.

In this sample, this clone is medium-sized. V is TRBV2 and J is TRBJ2-1; D gene uncertain. This CDR3 contains 12 residues. Germline values: CDR1 SNHLY, CDR2 FYNNEI. The ends were cut back, 7 bases at V and 6 bases at J, with 10 bases in the middle. CDR3 DNA sequence: TGTGCCAGCACCCCGGCCGTCAATGAGCAGTTCTTC. Amino acid sequence: CASTPAVNEQFF.

The V and J genes are TRBV29-1 and TRBJ1-3; TRBD1 agrees at 7 bases. Germline CDR1 reads SQVTM; CDR2 reads ANQGSEA. The CDR3 contains 15 residues. V gave up 1 base and J gave up 4 bases; unmatched junction bases: 7. For the CDR3, the DNA is TGCAGCGTTGAAGCCGATGACAGGGAAGGAAACACCATATATTTT. It translates to CSVEADDREGNTIYF.

The chain couples TRBV27 to TRBJ2-7; the match to TRBD1 covers 12 bases. Germline loops: CDR1 MNHEY, CDR2 SMNVEV (reference sequence). This CDR3 has 16 amino acids. Trimming at V came to 2 bases and at J to 3 bases, leaving 5 bases not matched to a gene. The CDR3: CASSLGTGGAVYEQYF. The CDR3 nucleotides are TGTGCCAGCAGTTTAGGGACAGGGGGCGCAGTCTACGAGCAGTACTTC.

This clone was counted once. V and J are TRBV28 and TRBJ1-2, with D possibly matching TRBD1 (6 bases). CDR1 MDHEN and CDR2 SYDVKM come from the germline V gene. CDR3 length: 13 amino acids. Trimming removed 3 bases at V and 3 bases at J, with 8 bases between. CDR3 region: CASSFQGYYGYTF. CDR3 nucleotide sequence: TGTGCCAGCAGTTTTCAGGGGTACTATGGCTACACCTTC.

The rearrangement joins TRBV4-2 to TRBJ2-7, with D uncertain. Germline V CDR1 and CDR2: LGHNA, YNFKEQ. The V end was cut by 1 base, the J end by 2 bases, with 12 bases between. The CDR3 is made up of 15 amino acids. The CDR3 region has the DNA TGTGCCAGCAGCCAAGTCCCGGCGGTCGCCTACGAGCAGTACTTC. Its protein is CASSQVPAVAYEQYF.

V usage is TRBV27 and J usage is TRBJ2-1; 9 positions agree with TRBD1. Germline values: CDR1 MNHEY, CDR2 SMNVEV (reference sequence). This CDR3 spans 15 amino acids. J lost 9 bases, V lost 0 bases, and 6 bases had no gene match. CDR3 sequence reads: CASSLSTGGFFEQFF. CDR3 coding DNA: TGTGCCAGCAGTTTATCCACAGGGGGCTTTTTTGAGCAGTTCTTC.

This rearrangement joins TRBV11-3 to TRBJ1-1; a possible D gene is TRBD1 (5 bases). Per germline, CDR1 SGHNT and CDR2 YENEEA. CDR3 length equals 17 residues. Trimming cost V 5 bases and J 12 bases, with 31 bases left between them. The CDR3 protein is CASSKKYGKNRSYLTFF. CDR3 DNA: TGTGCCAGCAGCAAAAAATACGGAAAGAACAGGTCATACCTGACTTTCTTT.